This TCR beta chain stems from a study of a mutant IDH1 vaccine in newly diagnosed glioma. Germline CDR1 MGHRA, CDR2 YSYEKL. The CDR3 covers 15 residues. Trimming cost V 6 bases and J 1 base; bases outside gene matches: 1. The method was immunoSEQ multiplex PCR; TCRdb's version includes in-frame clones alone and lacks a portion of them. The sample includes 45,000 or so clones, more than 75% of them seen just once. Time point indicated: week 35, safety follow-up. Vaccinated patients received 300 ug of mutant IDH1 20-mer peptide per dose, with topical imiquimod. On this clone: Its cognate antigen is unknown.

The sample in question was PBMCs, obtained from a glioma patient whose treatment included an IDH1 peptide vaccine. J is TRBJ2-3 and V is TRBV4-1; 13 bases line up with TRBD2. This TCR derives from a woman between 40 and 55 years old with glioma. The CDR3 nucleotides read TGCGCCAGCAGGGGGACTAGCGGGGGCACAGATACGCAGTATTTT. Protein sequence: CASRGTSGGTDTQYF.